Sequencing of this TCR beta chain was carried out in a study of shared clonotypes between healthy human individuals. About this clone itself: A junction boundary mismatches the germline segment, possibly from a read error.

Sequencing used immunoSEQ multiplex PCR; TCRdb keeps in-frame clones, though not all of them. The top ten hold approximately 22% of the sample, which has around 700,000 clones, approximately 90% seen once. Terminally differentiated effector memory CD45RA+ cells were left out of the naive CD8 fraction, which was CD45RO-negative and positively selected for CCR7. This receptor was obtained from a young man in good health. Sequencing used naive CD8+ T cells sorted from blood.

The CDR3 is CASSIADDYNEQFF. For the CDR3, the DNA is TGTGCCAGCAGCATAGCGGACGACTACAATGAGCAGTTCTTC. This chain joins TRBV7-6 and TRBJ2-1; possibly TRBD2 for D (6 bases). Germline values: CDR1 SGHVS, CDR2 FNYEAQ. CDR3 length equals 14 residues.